This T cell receptor (beta chain) was captured by sequencing in a study of T cells after yellow fever vaccination. This CDR3 has 15 amino acids. J lost 0 bases, V lost 7 bases, and 6 bases had no gene match. The germline V gene encodes CDR1 SQVTM and CDR2 ANQGSEA. From the 5' RACE reads, TCRdb called clonotypes with MiXCR, one entry per CDR3 protein. There are 550,000 or so distinct CDR3 sequences in the sample; 15% to 20% occur only once, and roughly an eighth lies in the top ten. About this clonotype: Antigen: not known.

Regarding the study as a whole: Booster sampling recovered most clones from primary vaccination (approximately 97% CD4, around 88% CD8).

The sequenced sample was PBMCs, obtained 15 days after the yellow fever booster vaccination. This clonotype originated in a man aged 25-40 years who received the YFV17D yellow fever vaccine. The chain uses TRBV29-1 and TRBJ2-3; TRBD2 matches 11 bases. CDR3 nucleotide sequence: TGCAGCGGGGAACGACTAGCGGGGAGCACAGATACGCAGTATTTT. It specifies CSGERLAGSTDTQYF.